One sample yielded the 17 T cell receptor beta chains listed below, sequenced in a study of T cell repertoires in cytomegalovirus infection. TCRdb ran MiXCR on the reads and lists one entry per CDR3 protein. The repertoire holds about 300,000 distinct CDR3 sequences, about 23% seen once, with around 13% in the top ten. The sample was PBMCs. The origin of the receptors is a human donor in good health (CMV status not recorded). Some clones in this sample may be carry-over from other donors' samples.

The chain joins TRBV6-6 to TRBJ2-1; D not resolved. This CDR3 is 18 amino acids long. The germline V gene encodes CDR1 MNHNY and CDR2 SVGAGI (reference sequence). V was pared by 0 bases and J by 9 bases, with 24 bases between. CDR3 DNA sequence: TGTGCCAGCAGTTACTCGACATCCGGACCCGGGCTTGACTGTGAGCAGTTCTTC. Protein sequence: CASSYSTSGPGLDCEQFF.

The CDR3 coding sequence is TGTGCCAGTAGTGTCACAGGGGGTGGCTACACCTTC. The encoded protein is CASSVTGGGYTF. This chain connects TRBV19 to TRBJ1-2; the match to TRBD1 covers 8 bases. The ends lost 5 bases at V and 7 bases at J; junction bases unmatched: 3. CDR1 is LNHDA and CDR2 is SQIVND in the germline V gene (reference sequence). The CDR3 totals 12 residues.

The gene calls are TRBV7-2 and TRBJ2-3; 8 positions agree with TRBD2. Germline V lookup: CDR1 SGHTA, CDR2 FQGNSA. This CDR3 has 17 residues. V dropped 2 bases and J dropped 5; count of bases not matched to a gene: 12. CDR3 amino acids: CASSLNPPASGQDTQYF. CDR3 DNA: TGTGCCAGCAGCTTAAATCCCCCGGCTAGCGGGCAAGATACGCAGTATTTT.

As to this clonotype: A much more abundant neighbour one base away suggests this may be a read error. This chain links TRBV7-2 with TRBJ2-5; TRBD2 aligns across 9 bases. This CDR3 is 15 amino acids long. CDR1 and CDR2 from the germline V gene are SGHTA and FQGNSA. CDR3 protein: CASSLGLADGETEYF. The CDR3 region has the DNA TGTGCCAGCAGCTTAGGACTAGCGGACGGGGAGACCGAGTACTTC.

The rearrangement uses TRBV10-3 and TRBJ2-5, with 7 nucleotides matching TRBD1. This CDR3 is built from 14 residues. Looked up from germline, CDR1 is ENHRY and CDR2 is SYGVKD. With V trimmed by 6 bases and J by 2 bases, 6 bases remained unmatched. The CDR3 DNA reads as TGTGCCATCAGGACCGACAGGGATCAAGAGACCCAGTACTTC. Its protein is CAIRTDRDQETQYF.

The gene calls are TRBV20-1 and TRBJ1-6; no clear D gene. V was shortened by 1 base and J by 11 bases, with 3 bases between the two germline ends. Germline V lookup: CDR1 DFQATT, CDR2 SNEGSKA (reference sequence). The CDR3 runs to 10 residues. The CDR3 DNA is TGCAGTGCTAGAGCCCCACCCCTCCACTTT. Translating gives CSARAPPLHF.

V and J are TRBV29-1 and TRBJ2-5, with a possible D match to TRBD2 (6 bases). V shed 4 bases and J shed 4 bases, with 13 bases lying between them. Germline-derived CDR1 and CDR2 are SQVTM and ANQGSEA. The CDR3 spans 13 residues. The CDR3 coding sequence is TGCAGCGTTGTACTATCGGGAGCAGAGACCCAGTACTTC. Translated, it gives CSVVLSGAETQYF.

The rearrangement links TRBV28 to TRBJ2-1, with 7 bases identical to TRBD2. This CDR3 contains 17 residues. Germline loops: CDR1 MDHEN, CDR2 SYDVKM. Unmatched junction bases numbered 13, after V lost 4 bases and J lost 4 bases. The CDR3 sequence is CASSSPGGAGTYNEQFF. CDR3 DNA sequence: TGTGCCAGCAGTTCCCCCGGGGGAGCGGGAACTTACAATGAGCAGTTCTTC.

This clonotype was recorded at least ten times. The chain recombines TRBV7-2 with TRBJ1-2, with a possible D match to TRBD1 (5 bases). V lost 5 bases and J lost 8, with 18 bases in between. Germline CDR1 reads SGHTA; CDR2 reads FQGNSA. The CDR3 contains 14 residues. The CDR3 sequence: CASSPPGGIRGYTF. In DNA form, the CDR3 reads TGTGCCAGCAGCCCCCCTGGGGGGATCCGGGGCTACACCTTC. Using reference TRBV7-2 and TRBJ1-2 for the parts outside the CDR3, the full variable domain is GAGVSQSPSNKVTEKGKDVELRCDPISGHTALYWYRQSLGQGLEFLIYFQGNSAPDKSGLPSDRFSAERTGGSVSTLTIQRTQQEDSAVYLCASSPPGGIRGYTFGSGTRLTVV.

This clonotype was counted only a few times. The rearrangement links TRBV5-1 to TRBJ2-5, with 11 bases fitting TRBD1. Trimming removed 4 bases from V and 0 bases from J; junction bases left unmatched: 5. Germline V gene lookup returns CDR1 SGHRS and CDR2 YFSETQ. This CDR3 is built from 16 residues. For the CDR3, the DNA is TGCGCCAGCAGCCCAGGGACAGGGGGTTACCAAGAGACCCAGTACTTC. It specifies CASSPGTGGYQETQYF.

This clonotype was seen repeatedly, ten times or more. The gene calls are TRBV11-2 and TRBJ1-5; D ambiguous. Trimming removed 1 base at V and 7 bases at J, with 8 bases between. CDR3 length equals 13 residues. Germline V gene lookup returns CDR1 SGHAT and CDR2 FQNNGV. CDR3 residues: CASSLGVEQPQHF. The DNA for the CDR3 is TGTGCCAGCAGCTTAGGGGTGGAGCAGCCCCAGCATTTT.

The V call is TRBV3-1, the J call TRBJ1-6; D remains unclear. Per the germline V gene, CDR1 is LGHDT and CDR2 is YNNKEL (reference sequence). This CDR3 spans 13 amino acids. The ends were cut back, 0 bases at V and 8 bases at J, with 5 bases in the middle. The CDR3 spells CASSQDGDSPLHF. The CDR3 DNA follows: TGTGCCAGCAGCCAAGACGGGGATTCACCCCTCCACTTT. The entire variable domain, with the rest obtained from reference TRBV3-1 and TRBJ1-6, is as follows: DTAVSQTPKYLVTQMGNDKSIKCEQNLGHDTMYWYKQDSKKFLKIMFSYNNKELIINETVPNRFSPKSPDKAHLNLHINSLELGDSAVYFCASSQDGDSPLHFGNGTRLTVT.

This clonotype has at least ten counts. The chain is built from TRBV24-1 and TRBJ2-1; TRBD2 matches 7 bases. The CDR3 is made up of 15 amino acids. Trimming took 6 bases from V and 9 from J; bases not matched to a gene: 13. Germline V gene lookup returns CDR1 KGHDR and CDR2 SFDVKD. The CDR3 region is CATSKTSSPEGEQFF. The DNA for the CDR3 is TGTGCCACCAGTAAGACTAGCAGTCCGGAAGGTGAGCAGTTCTTC.

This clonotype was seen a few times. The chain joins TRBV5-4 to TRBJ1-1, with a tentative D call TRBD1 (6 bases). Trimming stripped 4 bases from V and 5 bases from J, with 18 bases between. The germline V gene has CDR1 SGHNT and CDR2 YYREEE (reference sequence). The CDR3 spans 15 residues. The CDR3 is CASSTGIQGETEAFF. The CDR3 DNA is TGTGCCAGCAGCACCGGGATACAGGGAGAAACTGAAGCTTTCTTT. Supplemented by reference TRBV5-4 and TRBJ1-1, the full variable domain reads ETGVTQSPTHLIKTRGQQVTLRCSSQSGHNTVSWYQQALGQGPQFIFQYYREEENGRGNFPPRFSGLQFPNYSSELNVNALELDDSALYLCASSTGIQGETEAFFGQGTRLTVV.

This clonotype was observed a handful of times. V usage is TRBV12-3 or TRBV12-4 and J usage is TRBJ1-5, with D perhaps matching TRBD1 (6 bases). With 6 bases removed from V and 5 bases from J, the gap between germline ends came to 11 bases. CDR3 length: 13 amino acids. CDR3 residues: CASRSTGYQPQHF. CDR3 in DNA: TGTGCCAGCAGATCAACAGGGTATCAGCCCCAGCATTTT.

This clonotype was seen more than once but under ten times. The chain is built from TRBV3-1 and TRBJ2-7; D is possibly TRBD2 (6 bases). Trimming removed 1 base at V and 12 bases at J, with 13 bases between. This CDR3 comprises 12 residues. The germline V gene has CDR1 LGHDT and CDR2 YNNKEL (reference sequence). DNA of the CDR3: TGTGCCAGCAGCCAAGGCGCGGGGAGGTGGTACTTC. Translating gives CASSQGAGRWYF.

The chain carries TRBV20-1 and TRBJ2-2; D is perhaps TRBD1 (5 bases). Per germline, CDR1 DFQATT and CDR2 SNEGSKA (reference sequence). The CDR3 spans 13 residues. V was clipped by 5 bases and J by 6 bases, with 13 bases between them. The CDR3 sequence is CSAYPGSAGELFF. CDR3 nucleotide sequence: TGCAGTGCTTACCCAGGGTCGGCCGGGGAGCTGTTTTTT.